This paragraph reports one T cell receptor beta chain. Repertoires were generated with immunoSEQ multiplex PCR, while TCRdb's copy carries only in-frame clones and drops some. The sample carries more than 250,000 clones, about nine tenths recorded once. The data originate from a study of blood T cell repertoires in COVID-19. The wider study: Acute and convalescent COVID-19 specimens originated in the United States, Italy and Spain. T cells, B-cell-depleted T cells, or PBMCs provided the cDNA or gDNA that served as material.

This CDR3 has 16 residues. The germline V and J ends were trimmed by 6 bases and 5 bases, with 21 bases remaining between them. Germline assignment: CDR1 MNHEY and CDR2 SMNVEV (reference sequence). The chain couples TRBV27 to TRBJ2-3, with D maybe TRBD2 (6 bases). The sequenced material came from peripheral blood. This TCR was recovered from a woman between 50 and 59 years old with COVID-19, enrolled during active disease. In nucleotides, the CDR3 is TGTGCCAGCAGCTATAAGACCATGGTCGGGGGAGATACGCAGTATTTT. This gives the protein CASSYKTMVGGDTQYF.